A single T cell receptor (beta chain) is shown here with its context. One end of the junction is discordant with germline, which a read error may explain. These data belong to a study of tumor-infiltrating lymphocytes in primary liver carcinoma. The researchers obtained blood RNA from unsorted whole blood and also extracted germline DNA. The input was approximately 0.45 ug total RNA; TCR beta cDNA was made from it with a constant-region primer. Slightly modified ARM-PCR with three nested multiplex PCR rounds yielded TCR beta libraries. TCRdb passed the multiplex PCR reads through MiXCR, listing each CDR3 protein once. The data show hundreds of thousands of distinct CDR3 sequences, 50% to 60% seen once. The receptor comes from a woman aged 25 to 39 with primary liver carcinoma and hepatitis B virus infection. The material sequenced was peripheral blood.

The CDR3 loop reads CGSTRTGGGTEAFF. The CDR3 coding sequence is TGTGGCAGCACGCGGACAGGCGGGGGCACTGAAGCTTTCTTT. The chain recombines TRBV7-9 with TRBJ1-1; TRBD1 agrees at 7 bases. The germline CDR1 and CDR2 sequences are SEHNR and FQNEAQ (reference sequence). This CDR3 spans 14 amino acids.